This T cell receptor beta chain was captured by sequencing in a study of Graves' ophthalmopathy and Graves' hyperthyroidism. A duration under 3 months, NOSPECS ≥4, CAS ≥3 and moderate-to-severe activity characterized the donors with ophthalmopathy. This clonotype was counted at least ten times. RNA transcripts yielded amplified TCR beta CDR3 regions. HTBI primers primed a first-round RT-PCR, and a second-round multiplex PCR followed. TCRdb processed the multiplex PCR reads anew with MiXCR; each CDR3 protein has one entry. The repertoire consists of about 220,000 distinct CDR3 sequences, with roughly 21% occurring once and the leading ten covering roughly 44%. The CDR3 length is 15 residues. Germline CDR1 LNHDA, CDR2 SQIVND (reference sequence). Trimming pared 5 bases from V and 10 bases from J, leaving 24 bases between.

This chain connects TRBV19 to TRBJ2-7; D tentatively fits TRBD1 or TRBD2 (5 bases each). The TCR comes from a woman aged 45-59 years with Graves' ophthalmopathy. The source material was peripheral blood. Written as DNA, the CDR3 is TGTGCCAGTAGTCCCCCGGGAAGGGGTGTCCCAAAACAGTACTTC. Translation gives CASSPPGRGVPKQYF.